Listed here are 21 T cell receptor beta chains from one sample, sequenced in a study of cytomegalovirus exposure and HLA in healthy donors. Use of 60 Vbeta and 13 Jbeta primers characterized the PCR. Repertoires were generated with immunoSEQ multiplex PCR, while TCRdb's copy carries only in-frame clones and drops some. Of roughly 110,000 clones listed, about 70% were seen once; the top ten hold about 6%. The source material was PBMCs. The receptors originated from a woman in her 50s in good health and CMV-seropositive.

Written as DNA, the CDR3 is TGTGCCAGTAGTATAGACGGGGGGGGCGGCAATGAGCAGTTCTTC. Translated: CASSIDGGGGNEQFF. The chain is built from TRBV19 and TRBJ2-1, with 8 bases fitting TRBD2. CDR3 length: 15 amino acids. The ends lost 0 bases at V and 6 bases at J; junction bases unmatched: 4. The germline CDR1 and CDR2 sequences are LNHDA and SQIVND (reference sequence).

This clone was seen only a few times. The V call is TRBV6-5, the J call TRBJ1-1; D is unresolved. Trimming left V 3 bases short and J 1 base short, with 12 bases between. CDR1 and CDR2 from the germline V gene are MNHEY and SVGAGI. This CDR3 has 15 amino acids. The CDR3 protein is CASSYHELENTEAFF. CDR3 nucleotide sequence: TGTGCCAGCAGTTATCATGAACTCGAGAACACTGAAGCTTTCTTT.

V usage is TRBV5-1 and J usage is TRBJ1-2; D ambiguous. The V gene lost 1 base and the J gene lost 4 bases, with 8 bases spanning the gap. The CDR3 has 13 amino acids. Germline V CDR1 and CDR2: SGHRS, YFSETQ. CDR3 nucleotide sequence: TGCGCCAGCAGCTTGCAGGAGGGCTATGGCTACACCTTC. Encoded protein: CASSLQEGYGYTF.

This clone was found a few times. The chain joins TRBV6-6 to TRBJ2-1; perhaps TRBD2 as D (6 bases). CDR1 MNHNY and CDR2 SVGAGI come from the germline V gene (reference sequence). The CDR3 has 16 residues. Trimming left V 2 bases short and J 8 bases short, with 19 bases between. CDR3 region: CASSYGGLGGDDEQFF. As DNA, the CDR3 is TGTGCCAGCAGTTACGGGGGGTTAGGAGGTGACGATGAGCAGTTCTTC.

The gene calls are TRBV29-1 and TRBJ2-5, with a tentative D call TRBD2 (5 bases). V was cut by 0 bases and J by 4 bases, with 6 bases left in between. The CDR3 is 12 residues long. Germline CDR1 SQVTM, CDR2 ANQGSEA. The CDR3 bases are TGCAGCGTTGAAGACGGAGGAGAGACCCAGTACTTC. Translating gives CSVEDGGETQYF.

The genes are TRBV4-1 and TRBJ1-3, with unresolved D. Trimming took 0 bases from V and 1 from J, leaving 7 bases between them. This CDR3 region has 15 residues. Germline loops: CDR1 MGHRA, CDR2 YSYEKL. This CDR3 is CASSQDPGSGNTIYF. The CDR3 region has the DNA TGCGCCAGCAGCCAAGACCCAGGTTCTGGAAACACCATATATTTT.

In this sample, this clone turned up once. CDR3 DNA sequence: TGCGCCAGCAGCTTGGCCAGTAGGGCGGAGGGAAGAGGAGCTTTCTTT. It codes for CASSLASRAEGRGAFF. The V and J genes are TRBV5-1 and TRBJ1-1; no reliable D call. Germline CDR1 and CDR2: SGHRS and YFSETQ. The CDR3 totals 16 residues. V was pared by 0 bases and J by 10 bases, with 22 bases between. Complete variable domain (other parts from reference TRBV5-1 and TRBJ1-1): KAGVTQTPRYLIKTRGQQVTLSCSPISGHRSVSWYQQTPGQGLQFLFEYFSETQRNKGNFPGRFSGRQFSNSRSEMNVSTLELGDSALYLCASSLASRAEGRGAFFGQGTRLTVV.

The chain joins TRBV6-5 to TRBJ2-2; perhaps TRBD2 as D (6 bases). V was trimmed by 5 bases and J by 1 base, leaving 8 bases between them. This CDR3 has 14 residues. CDR1 is MNHEY and CDR2 is SVGAGI in the germline V gene. CDR3 DNA: TGTGCCAGCAGTCTAGCGAGGAACACCGGGGAGCTGTTTTTT. It yields the protein CASSLARNTGELFF.

The chain joins TRBV7-6 to TRBJ1-3; D unresolved. CDR1 and CDR2 (germline): SGHVS, FNYEAQ. The CDR3 spans 13 residues. Trimming pared 4 bases from V and 5 bases from J, leaving 9 bases between. CDR3 sequence reads: CASSSERRNTIYF. DNA of the CDR3: TGTGCCAGCAGCTCAGAACGCAGAAACACCATATATTTT.

V gene TRBV30 combines with J gene TRBJ2-1; tentative D call: TRBD1 (6 bases). The CDR3 is 13 amino acids. Germline-derived CDR1 and CDR2 are GTSNPN and SVGIG (reference sequence). Trimming removed 8 bases from V and 5 bases from J, with 16 bases in between. Here the CDR3 reads CAPQGSGNNEQFF. CDR3 bases: TGTGCCCCACAGGGCTCGGGGAACAATGAGCAGTTCTTC.

This chain joins TRBV5-1 and TRBJ1-1; D is unresolved. From germline, CDR1 is SGHRS and CDR2 YFSETQ. Trimming took 0 bases from V and 4 from J, leaving 13 bases between them. This CDR3 region has 15 residues. For the CDR3, the DNA is TGCGCCAGCAGCTTGGCCGAGGGATGGAGCACTGAAGCTTTCTTT. It codes for CASSLAEGWSTEAFF.

The V call is TRBV4-1, the J call TRBJ1-2; possibly TRBD1 for D (6 bases). CDR1 is MGHRA and CDR2 is YSYEKL in the germline V gene. This CDR3 region has 16 residues. The germline V and J ends were trimmed by 0 bases and 6 bases, with 17 bases remaining between them. Here the CDR3 reads CASSQERGDTGNGYTF. The CDR3 DNA is TGCGCCAGCAGCCAAGAACGAGGCGATACAGGGAATGGCTACACCTTC.

The chain is built from TRBV5-5 and TRBJ2-7; D ambiguous. Trimming shortened V by 2 bases and J by 3 bases, and 12 bases separated the two germline ends. The CDR3 has 14 residues. Looked up from germline, CDR1 is SGHKS and CDR2 is YYEKEE (reference sequence). CDR3 nucleotide sequence: TGTGCCAGCAGCTTCACGCCAGAAAACTACGAGCAGTACTTC. Protein product: CASSFTPENYEQYF.

V and J are TRBV7-2 and TRBJ2-2, with TRBD1 as a possible D gene (5 bases). This CDR3 spans 15 amino acids. CDR1 SGHTA and CDR2 FQGNSA come from the germline V gene. The V and J ends lost 4 bases and 6 bases respectively, with 15 bases between them. DNA of the CDR3: TGTGCCAGCAGCTCGGACATATTTATGCCCGGGGAGCTGTTTTTT. Translation gives CASSSDIFMPGELFF.

The gene calls are TRBV6-1 and TRBJ1-1; D ambiguous. Trimming took off 4 bases at V and 4 bases at J, with 13 bases between the two ends. This CDR3 contains 14 residues. The germline V gene encodes CDR1 MNHNS and CDR2 SASEGT. In nucleotides, the CDR3 is TGTGCCAGCAGTGCCTCTGATAGGAGCACTGAAGCTTTCTTT. Translation gives CASSASDRSTEAFF.

This sequence joins TRBV5-1 and TRBJ1-6, with 9 nucleotides matching TRBD1. Germline assignment: CDR1 SGHRS and CDR2 YFSETQ. The V and J ends lost 0 bases and 8 bases, in that order; junction bases with no gene match: 6. This CDR3 has 16 residues. The CDR3 sequence is CASSLEGTGGYSPLHF. The CDR3 region has the DNA TGCGCCAGCAGCTTGGAGGGAACAGGGGGCTATTCACCCCTCCACTTT.

This rearrangement joins TRBV5-1 to TRBJ2-1; D possibly corresponds to TRBD2 (5 bases). Germline V CDR1 and CDR2: SGHRS, YFSETQ. The CDR3 is made up of 15 amino acids. Trimming pared 2 bases from V and 9 bases from J, leaving 18 bases between. The CDR3 bases are TGCGCCAGCAGCTTACTCGAGCAGCGGATTAGTGAGCAGTTCTTC. It is translated as CASSLLEQRISEQFF.

The V call is TRBV6-1, the J call TRBJ1-6; D ambiguous. Trimming removed 2 bases at V and 7 bases at J, with 6 bases between. This CDR3 has 13 residues. CDR1 and CDR2 from the germline V gene are MNHNS and SASEGT. This CDR3 is CASSENANSPLHF. The DNA for the CDR3 is TGTGCCAGCAGTGAAAACGCGAATTCACCCCTCCACTTT.

The chain is built from TRBV19 and TRBJ1-1; D is perhaps TRBD1 (6 bases). The V end was cut by 10 bases, the J end by 0 bases, with 18 bases between. The CDR3 has 15 amino acids. Germline CDR1 is LNHDA and CDR2 is SQIVND (reference sequence). The CDR3 DNA reads as TGTGCCACAGAAGAGGGGGGGACATTGAACACTGAAGCTTTCTTT. As protein: CATEEGGTLNTEAFF. The variable domain in full, with the rest retrieved from reference TRBV19 and TRBJ1-1, is DGGITQSPKYLFRKEGQNVTLSCEQNLNHDAMYWYRQDPGQGLRLIYYSQIVNDFQKGDIAEGYSVSREKKESFPLTVTSAQKNPTAFYLCATEEGGTLNTEAFFGQGTRLTVV.

The rearrangement uses TRBV18 and TRBJ1-2; 7 positions agree with TRBD1. CDR1 is KGHSH and CDR2 is LQKENI in the germline V gene. The CDR3 sequence is 14 residues long. The junction had 7 bases not matched to a gene; V was cut back by 6 bases and J by 3 bases. The CDR3 protein is CASSLLDRDYGYTF. The CDR3 nucleotides read TGTGCCAGCTCCCTTCTAGACAGGGACTATGGCTACACCTTC. The full variable domain, completed using reference TRBV18 and TRBJ1-2, is NAGVMQNPRHLVRRRGQEARLRCSPMKGHSHVYWYRQLPEEGLKFMVYLQKENIIDESGMPKERFSAEFPKEGPSILRIQQVVRGDSAAYFCASSLLDRDYGYTFGSGTRLTVV.

The CDR3 loop is CASSPPGRGTYEQYF. In nucleotides, the CDR3 is TGTGCCAGTAGCCCGCCGGGACGGGGGACCTACGAGCAGTACTTC. The gene calls are TRBV19 and TRBJ2-5, with a tentative D call TRBD2 (6 bases). With the DNA end fitting TRBJ2-7 better, the J assignment may be wrong. The CDR3 has 15 residues. From germline, CDR1 is LNHDA and CDR2 SQIVND (reference sequence).